The 32 T cell receptor beta chains below come from one sample, sequenced in a study of CD8 T cells in Susac syndrome. After extraction with the RNeasy kit, about 0.45 to 1 ug of the RNA was reverse transcribed using random hexamers. Each CDR3 protein gets one entry after TCRdb re-called the immunoSEQ multiplex PCR reads with MiXCR. This table has some 120,000 distinct CDR3 sequences, about 95% appearing once. Input material: CD4+ T cells from PBMCs. These receptors came from a human donor in good health.

V and J are TRBV4-2 and TRBJ2-5; possibly TRBD2 for D (6 bases). Germline V gives CDR1 LGHNA, CDR2 YNFKEQ. The CDR3 has 14 residues. Trimming cost V 6 bases and J 7 bases, with 18 bases left between them. DNA for the CDR3: TGTGCCAGCAGGGGGTCATGGGCCGGGGGGACCCAGTACTTC. Translation: CASRGSWAGGTQYF.

This clonotype was recorded only once. The chain links TRBV29-1 to TRBJ2-7; 7 bases align to TRBD2. CDR1 is SQVTM and CDR2 is ANQGSEA in the germline V gene. V was pared by 4 bases and J by 3 bases, with 6 bases of the junction left unmatched. The CDR3 is made up of 13 amino acids. CDR3 in amino acids: CSVAGTTLYEQYF. In DNA, the CDR3 is TGCAGCGTTGCCGGGACTACTCTCTACGAGCAGTACTTC.

CDR3 in amino acids: CASRPPGLTAGELFF. CDR3 nucleotides: TGTGCCAGCAGACCCCCGGGACTAACCGCCGGGGAGCTGTTTTTT. The chain recombines TRBV7-2 with TRBJ2-2, with 7 nucleotides matching TRBD2. J lost 6 bases, V lost 6 bases, and 10 bases had no gene match. CDR1 is SGHTA, CDR2 FQGNSA, per germline. This CDR3 contains 15 residues.

J is TRBJ2-3 and V is TRBV3-1; the D is unclear. The CDR3 has 15 residues. The V gene lost 0 bases and the J gene lost 1 base, with 8 bases spanning the gap. Per germline, CDR1 LGHDT and CDR2 YNNKEL (reference sequence). The CDR3: CASSQDPLGTDTQYF. DNA of the CDR3: TGTGCCAGCAGCCAAGATCCACTCGGCACAGATACGCAGTATTTT.

The chain uses TRBV5-1 and TRBJ1-4; no firm D call. Germline V gene sequence: CDR1 SGHRS, CDR2 YFSETQ. V lost 2 bases, J lost 0 bases, and 8 bases lay in between. CDR3 length equals 15 residues. CDR3 nucleotides: TGCGCCAGCAGCTTCAGCGGGACAACTAATGAAAAACTGTTTTTT. Its protein product is CASSFSGTTNEKLFF.

The count of this clonotype is one. The chain combines TRBV19 with TRBJ2-2; perhaps TRBD2 as D (6 bases). This CDR3 comprises 15 residues. The V gene lost 6 bases and the J gene lost 3 bases, with 14 bases spanning the gap. The germline CDR1 and CDR2 sequences are LNHDA and SQIVND (reference sequence). The CDR3 reads CASRLARGHTGELFF. The CDR3 coding sequence is TGTGCCAGTAGGCTAGCGAGGGGTCACACCGGGGAGCTGTTTTTT.

This clonotype was detected only once. The chain couples TRBV3-1 to TRBJ2-2; either TRBD1 or TRBD2 may fit D (5 bases each). In germline, CDR1 is LGHDT, CDR2 YNNKEL (reference sequence). This CDR3 region has 16 residues. V was clipped by 2 bases and J by 0 bases, with 10 bases between them. The CDR3 region is CASSQLGTSNTGELFF. The CDR3 DNA follows: TGTGCCAGCAGCCAACTCGGGACCTCGAACACCGGGGAGCTGTTTTTT. The whole variable domain, remainder taken from reference TRBV3-1 and TRBJ2-2, is DTAVSQTPKYLVTQMGNDKSIKCEQNLGHDTMYWYKQDSKKFLKIMFSYNNKELIINETVPNRFSPKSPDKAHLNLHINSLELGDSAVYFCASSQLGTSNTGELFFGEGSRLTVL.

The V and J genes are TRBV3-1 and TRBJ2-6; TRBD1 matches at 7 bases. This CDR3 contains 15 residues. After removal of 3 bases from V and 2 bases from J, the junction contained 1 base not matched to a gene. The germline CDR1 and CDR2 sequences are LGHDT and YNNKEL (reference sequence). CDR3 amino acids: CASSHQGAGANVLTF. CDR3 DNA sequence: TGTGCCAGCAGCCACCAGGGGGCTGGGGCCAACGTCCTGACTTTC.

CDR3 DNA: TGCGCCAGCAGCCCCCCCCCGTACCAAGAGACCCAGTACTTC. Protein sequence: CASSPPPYQETQYF. V is TRBV4-1 and J is TRBJ2-5; D is unresolved. Germline CDR1 is MGHRA and CDR2 is YSYEKL. The CDR3 sequence is 14 residues long. The V gene lost 4 bases and the J gene lost 0 bases, with 9 bases spanning the gap.

The chain recombines TRBV5-1 with TRBJ2-7, with 7 bases fitting TRBD2. CDR1 is SGHRS and CDR2 is YFSETQ in the germline V gene. CDR3 length: 15 amino acids. J lost 5 bases, V lost 2 bases, and 10 bases had no gene match. The CDR3 DNA sequence: TGCGCCAGCAGCTTCGGCGGGAGATATTCCCACGAGCAGTACTTC. This encodes CASSFGGRYSHEQYF.

The chain recombines TRBV2 with TRBJ1-5; tentative D call: TRBD1 (5 bases). The CDR3 loop spans 13 amino acids. Per the germline V gene, CDR1 is SNHLY and CDR2 is FYNNEI. The ends were cut back, 5 bases at V and 4 bases at J, with 9 bases in the middle. CDR3 coding DNA: TGTGCCAGCAGTTGGGACGGGAATCAGCCCCAGCATTTT. It translates to CASSWDGNQPQHF.

The V and J genes are TRBV29-1 and TRBJ2-4, with TRBD2 matching 12 bases. The ends lost 7 bases at V and 9 bases at J; junction bases unmatched: 10. The CDR3 has 14 residues. Germline CDR1 and CDR2: SQVTM and ANQGSEA. The CDR3 loop reads CSARLAGGLGIQYF. The CDR3 nucleotides read TGCAGCGCACGCCTAGCGGGAGGGCTTGGCATTCAGTACTTC.

The chain has TRBV3-1 and TRBJ2-2; 7 positions agree with TRBD1. The V gene end was trimmed by 10 bases and the J gene end by 6 bases; junction bases not matched to a gene: 5. Per germline, CDR1 LGHDT and CDR2 YNNKEL (reference sequence). This CDR3 region has 12 residues. CDR3 coding DNA: TGTGCCACCCAGGGGGACGCCGGGGAGCTGTTTTTT. Residues: CATQGDAGELFF.

The rearrangement links TRBV6-1 to TRBJ2-6; 8 positions match TRBD1. This CDR3 is 17 amino acids long. Looked up from germline, CDR1 is MNHNS and CDR2 is SASEGT. With 9 bases clipped from V and 4 bases from J, the junction kept 14 bases outside the gene matches. The CDR3: CARKPGQVPLGANVLTF. Here the CDR3 DNA reads TGTGCCAGGAAACCGGGACAGGTTCCTTTGGGGGCCAACGTCCTGACTTTC.

The chain has TRBV3-1 and TRBJ2-7; D is perhaps TRBD2 (5 bases). V lost 6 bases and J 3 bases, leaving 6 bases between the germline ends. CDR3 length: 11 amino acids. The germline V gene encodes CDR1 LGHDT and CDR2 YNNKEL (reference sequence). This CDR3 is CASSRDYEQYF. The CDR3 coding sequence is TGTGCCAGCAGTCGGGACTACGAGCAGTACTTC.

The chain couples TRBV2 to TRBJ2-1, with 11 bases fitting TRBD2. Germline V gene lookup returns CDR1 SNHLY and CDR2 FYNNEI. There are 15 residues in the CDR3. The V and J ends lost 4 bases and 7 bases, in that order; junction bases with no gene match: 6. For the CDR3, the DNA is TGTGCCAGCAGTGCCGGACTAGCGGGCCAAAATGAGCAGTTCTTC. This translates into CASSAGLAGQNEQFF.

This rearrangement joins TRBV5-1 to TRBJ2-5, with D maybe TRBD1 (5 bases). The V end was cut by 4 bases, the J end by 3 bases, with 10 bases between. There are 13 residues in the CDR3. CDR1 SGHRS and CDR2 YFSETQ come from the germline V gene. CDR3 sequence (DNA): TGCGCCAGCAGCGTCCAGGACAAAGAGACCCAGTACTTC. It codes for CASSVQDKETQYF.

The rearrangement uses TRBV29-1 and TRBJ2-1; the D gene is possibly TRBD2 (5 bases). CDR3 length: 14 residues. CDR1 SQVTM and CDR2 ANQGSEA come from the germline V gene. V was trimmed by 6 bases and J by 6 bases, leaving 18 bases between them. Written as DNA, the CDR3 is TGCAGCGTGGCCCGGAGGCTGATTGGCAATGAGCAGTTCTTC. Translated: CSVARRLIGNEQFF.

This chain connects TRBV5-1 to TRBJ2-1; TRBD1 aligns across 8 bases. Germline V lookup: CDR1 SGHRS, CDR2 YFSETQ. The CDR3 sequence is 15 residues long. V shed 4 bases, J shed 8 bases, and the junction held 11 bases outside the gene matches. The CDR3 DNA sequence: TGCGCCAGCAGCACGGGACAGGCTTCGGTCGATGAGCAGTTCTTC. It specifies CASSTGQASVDEQFF.

This chain uses TRBV5-1 with TRBJ2-1; possible D gene TRBD2, 6 bases. Germline lookup yields CDR1 SGHRS and CDR2 YFSETQ. V lost 2 bases and J 8 bases, leaving 11 bases between the germline ends. The CDR3 has 13 residues. The CDR3 sequence: CASSFGGNHEQFF. CDR3 nucleotides: TGCGCCAGCAGCTTTGGAGGGAACCATGAGCAGTTCTTC.

This chain links TRBV24-1 with TRBJ2-2; possible D gene TRBD1, 6 bases. Germline CDR1 and CDR2: KGHDR and SFDVKD. V lost 3 bases, J lost 3 bases, and 13 bases lay in between. The CDR3 covers 16 residues. The DNA for the CDR3 is TGTGCCACCAGTGATCCCTCAACAGGGTACACCGGGGAGCTGTTTTTT. Amino acid sequence: CATSDPSTGYTGELFF.

The rearrangement uses TRBV3-1 and TRBJ2-5; 9 nucleotides match TRBD1. Germline V gene data show CDR1 as LGHDT and CDR2 as YNNKEL (reference sequence). CDR3 length equals 18 residues. After removal of 1 base from V and 7 bases from J, the junction contained 16 bases not matched to a gene. Written as DNA, the CDR3 is TGTGCCAGCAGCCAAGCCCCTCCCGGGACAGGGAGAGTAGGGACCCAGTACTTC. This encodes CASSQAPPGTGRVGTQYF.

The CDR3 nucleotides are TGTGCCAGCAGCTCACCTGGGACTCTCAATCAGCCCCAGCATTTT. Its translation is CASSSPGTLNQPQHF. The chain is built from TRBV7-2 and TRBJ1-5; D perhaps matches TRBD1 (5 bases). The V and J ends lost 4 bases and 3 bases respectively, with 13 bases between them. The CDR3 is 15 amino acids. Germline lookup yields CDR1 SGHTA and CDR2 FQGNSA.

This clonotype was recorded once. The V call is TRBV7-2, the J call TRBJ2-7; 10 nucleotides align to TRBD2. The V and J ends lost 1 base and 5 bases, in that order; junction bases with no gene match: 5. Germline assignment: CDR1 SGHTA and CDR2 FQGNSA. The CDR3 totals 15 residues. CDR3 nucleotides: TGTGCCAGCAGCTTAGAGCTAGCGGGAGTCCACGAGCAGTACTTC. Amino acids: CASSLELAGVHEQYF.

This rearrangement joins TRBV2 to TRBJ2-5, with 9 bases identical to TRBD2. The V gene end was trimmed by 4 bases and the J gene end by 2 bases; junction bases not matched to a gene: 11. This CDR3 comprises 17 residues. The germline V gene has CDR1 SNHLY and CDR2 FYNNEI. The CDR3 DNA reads TGTGCCAGCAGTGGGGAATCCGGGCTAGCGGGACAAGAGACCCAGTACTTC. Encoded protein: CASSGESGLAGQETQYF. Based on the CDR3 plus reference TRBV2 and TRBJ2-5, the full variable domain is EPEVTQTPSHQVTQMGQEVILRCVPISNHLYFYWYRQILGQKVEFLVSFYNNEISEKSEIFDDQFSVERPDGSNFTLKIRSTKLEDSAMYFCASSGESGLAGQETQYFGPGTRLLVL.

The chain joins TRBV4-1 to TRBJ1-5; the D is unclear. CDR1 is MGHRA and CDR2 is YSYEKL in the germline V gene. The CDR3 spans 14 residues. The V gene lost 2 bases and the J gene lost 5 bases, with 10 bases spanning the gap. Here the CDR3 reads CASSQNTRDQPQHF. In DNA, the CDR3 is TGCGCCAGCAGCCAAAACACAAGAGATCAGCCCCAGCATTTT.

The chain joins TRBV7-9 to TRBJ1-1; a weak D match, TRBD1 (6 bases). Germline V gives CDR1 SEHNR, CDR2 FQNEAQ (reference sequence). Trimming stripped 2 bases from V and 1 base from J, with 8 bases between. This CDR3 contains 14 residues. This CDR3 is CASSLTQGNTEAFF. In DNA form, the CDR3 reads TGTGCCAGCAGCTTAACACAGGGGAACACTGAAGCTTTCTTT.

This chain links TRBV29-1 with TRBJ2-3; D remains ambiguous. Per the germline V gene, CDR1 is SQVTM and CDR2 is ANQGSEA. Trimming took off 5 bases at V and 2 bases at J, with 11 bases between the two ends. The CDR3 has 13 amino acids. CDR3 sequence: CSVYTAFTDTQYF. CDR3 DNA: TGCAGCGTTTATACTGCATTCACAGATACGCAGTATTTT.

The sample holds one count of this clonotype. V and J are TRBV2 and TRBJ1-2; D uncertain. Germline V gene data show CDR1 as SNHLY and CDR2 as FYNNEI. The CDR3 is 13 residues long. The V and J ends lost 1 base and 4 bases respectively, with 7 bases between them. The CDR3, as DNA: TGTGCCAGCAGTGAAGAGGGTGTCTATGGCTACACCTTC. Translated, it gives CASSEEGVYGYTF. Supplemented by reference TRBV2 and TRBJ1-2, the full variable domain reads EPEVTQTPSHQVTQMGQEVILRCVPISNHLYFYWYRQILGQKVEFLVSFYNNEISEKSEIFDDQFSVERPDGSNFTLKIRSTKLEDSAMYFCASSEEGVYGYTFGSGTRLTVV.

CDR3 DNA: TGTGCCAGCAGCAAACTCCGGACTGGGGCCAACGTCCTGACTTTC. This encodes CASSKLRTGANVLTF. V gene TRBV7-2 combines with J gene TRBJ2-6; no clear D gene. V dropped 5 bases and J dropped 2 bases, with 10 bases sitting between them. Germline V gene data show CDR1 as SGHTA and CDR2 as FQGNSA. This CDR3 spans 15 amino acids.

V gene TRBV18 combines with J gene TRBJ2-2; D gene ambiguous. The CDR3 consists of 14 residues. Trimming shortened V by 8 bases and J by 1 base, and 11 bases separated the two germline ends. Germline-derived CDR1 and CDR2 are KGHSH and LQKENI. CDR3 DNA: TGTGCCAGCCTCGGTGACAAGAACACCGGGGAGCTGTTTTTT. As protein: CASLGDKNTGELFF.

V usage is TRBV29-1 and J usage is TRBJ2-5, with 8 bases matching TRBD1. Trimming at V came to 2 bases and at J to 5 bases, leaving 4 bases not matched to a gene. This CDR3 spans 13 amino acids. Per germline, CDR1 SQVTM and CDR2 ANQGSEA. CDR3 coding DNA: TGCAGCGTTGAAACCAGGGGGCTGGAGACCCAGTACTTC. Translated: CSVETRGLETQYF.